Shown below are 9 T cell receptor beta chains from a single sample sequenced in a study of T cell responses to AZD1222 COVID-19 vaccine. TCRdb's table, derived via immunoSEQ multiplex PCR, lists solely in-frame clones and lacks some. Among 95,000 to 150,000 clones listed, 80% to 90% were seen once. The sample was peripheral blood, taken on day 0 of AZD1222 vaccination. These TCRs come from an adult in good health.

The chain carries TRBV5-1 and TRBJ1-1, with TRBD1 as a possible D gene (5 bases). This CDR3 region has 13 residues. V was trimmed by 7 bases and J by 1 base, leaving 11 bases between them. Germline V gene data show CDR1 as SGHRS and CDR2 as YFSETQ. This chain's CDR3 is CASGHGANTEAFF. DNA for the CDR3: TGCGCCAGCGGTCATGGGGCGAACACTGAAGCTTTCTTT.

J is TRBJ2-3 and V is TRBV19, with D uncertain. The V gene lost 0 bases and the J gene lost 4 bases, with 17 bases spanning the gap. CDR1 and CDR2 from the germline V gene are LNHDA and SQIVND (reference sequence). This CDR3 contains 17 residues. The chain's CDR3 is CASSIEGRGTRADTQYF. In DNA form, the CDR3 reads TGTGCCAGTAGTATAGAGGGCCGTGGAACTCGAGCAGATACGCAGTATTTT.

This chain links TRBV9 with TRBJ2-7; 8 bases map to TRBD1. CDR3 length: 15 amino acids. Germline CDR1 reads SGDLS; CDR2 reads YYNGEE. V shed 3 bases, J shed 1 base, and the junction held 6 bases outside the gene matches. The CDR3 nucleotides read TGTGCCAGCAGCGCCAGGACAGGGAGGTCCTACGAGCAGTACTTC. As protein: CASSARTGRSYEQYF.

The chain has TRBV19 and TRBJ2-1; TRBD2 aligns across 8 bases. CDR3 length: 15 amino acids. The ends lost 8 bases at V and 6 bases at J; junction bases unmatched: 12. Germline CDR1 is LNHDA and CDR2 is SQIVND (reference sequence). This CDR3 is CASLAGGPVGNEQFF. The CDR3 region has the DNA TGTGCCAGTCTTGCGGGGGGTCCGGTTGGCAATGAGCAGTTCTTC.

The chain couples TRBV4-3 to TRBJ2-6, with D maybe TRBD1 (6 bases). The CDR3 loop spans 16 amino acids. V was shortened by 1 base and J by 3 bases, with 10 bases between the two germline ends. CDR1 is LGHNA, CDR2 YSLEER, per germline. The CDR3 protein is CASSQVRGYGANVLTF. CDR3 nucleotides: TGCGCCAGCAGCCAAGTCAGGGGTTATGGGGCCAACGTCCTGACTTTC.

This clone has a single count. The V call is TRBV6-5, the J call TRBJ1-1; D is ambiguous. Looked up from germline, CDR1 is MNHEY and CDR2 is SVGAGI. The CDR3 is 11 amino acids. V lost 6 bases to trimming and J lost 6 bases, with 8 bases between them. This CDR3 reads CASSHRAEAFF. Written as DNA, the CDR3 is TGTGCCAGCAGCCATAGAGCTGAAGCTTTCTTT.

The chain recombines TRBV2 with TRBJ1-1, with D unclear. V gave up 6 bases and J gave up 1 base, with 18 bases separating them. Per germline, CDR1 SNHLY and CDR2 FYNNEI. This CDR3 region has 16 residues. The CDR3 loop reads CASSGGPGGENTEAFF. CDR3 nucleotides: TGTGCCAGCAGCGGAGGACCAGGAGGAGAGAACACTGAAGCTTTCTTT.

The rearrangement links TRBV6-1 to TRBJ2-1; TRBD2 is a possible D gene (7 bases). CDR1 and CDR2 from the germline V gene are MNHNS and SASEGT. The CDR3 extends over 15 amino acids. With 0 bases removed from V and 8 bases from J, the gap between germline ends came to 14 bases. The CDR3 DNA sequence: TGTGCCAGCAGTGAAGCTGGGGGGGGCTCGGATGAGCAGTTCTTC. Its translation is CASSEAGGGSDEQFF.

This clone was picked up one time. The chain employs TRBV6-1 and TRBJ2-7; D tentatively fits TRBD1 or TRBD2 (5 bases each). Between the trimmed V and J ends, which lost 1 base and 2 bases, there was a span of 9 bases. This CDR3 contains 14 residues. Germline CDR1 is MNHNS and CDR2 is SASEGT. CDR3 residues: CASSEGGTAYEQYF. CDR3 nucleotides: TGTGCCAGCAGTGAAGGGGGGACGGCCTACGAGCAGTACTTC.